This T cell receptor (beta chain) was sequenced during a study of CD8+ T cells in alopecia areata. CDR3 length: 12 amino acids. Trimming pared 6 bases from V and 6 bases from J, leaving 11 bases between. In germline, CDR1 is MNHEY, CDR2 SVGAGI. Sequencing relied on a cDNA template that was reverse transcribed from extracted RNA. Method: immunoSEQ multiplex PCR; TCRdb's copy keeps in-frame clones and lacks some. The table lists approximately 58,000 clones, roughly 46% of them singletons. The genes are TRBV6-5 and TRBJ1-2, with unresolved D. The sequencing input was NKG2D-low CD8+ T cells sorted from blood. This sequence originates from a human donor with alopecia areata. DNA for the CDR3: TGTGCCAGCAGCCTGAATTTAGATGGCTACACCTTC. Translating gives CASSLNLDGYTF.